This T cell receptor beta chain was sequenced in a study of post-analysis software for immune sequencing data. Study findings and constraints: Patients showed TRBV5-6, TRBV5-1 and TRBV20-1 among a handful of TRBV segments more frequent than in controls.

Trimming took 5 bases from V and 4 from J, leaving 12 bases between them. This CDR3 is 14 amino acids long. CDR1 and CDR2 (germline): MNHNY, SVGAGI (reference sequence). This clonotype occurred a few times. Its target is unknown. Every TCR beta cDNA library bore unique molecular identifiers. TCRdb processed the PCR reads anew with MiXCR; each CDR3 protein has one entry. The table shows 650,000 to 850,000 distinct CDR3 sequences, with roughly 50% occurring only once. The TCR sequence derives from a girl between 10 and 17 years old with multiple sclerosis. J is TRBJ1-5 and V is TRBV6-6; maybe TRBD1 (5 bases). Sequenced: blood. CDR3 protein: CASSPSDSNQPQHF. The CDR3 DNA is TGTGCCAGCAGTCCGAGCGACAGTAATCAGCCCCAGCATTTT.